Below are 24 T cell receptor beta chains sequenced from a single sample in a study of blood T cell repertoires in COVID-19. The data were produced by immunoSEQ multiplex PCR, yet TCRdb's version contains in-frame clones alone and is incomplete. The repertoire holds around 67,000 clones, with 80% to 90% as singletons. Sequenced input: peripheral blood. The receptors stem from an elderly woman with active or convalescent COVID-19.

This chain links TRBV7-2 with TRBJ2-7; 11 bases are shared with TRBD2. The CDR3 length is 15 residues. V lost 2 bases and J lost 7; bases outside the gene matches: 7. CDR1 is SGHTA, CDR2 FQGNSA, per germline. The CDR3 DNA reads TGTGCCAGCAGCTTATTGTCGCTAGCGGGGGGTGAGCAGTACTTC. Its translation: CASSLLSLAGGEQYF.

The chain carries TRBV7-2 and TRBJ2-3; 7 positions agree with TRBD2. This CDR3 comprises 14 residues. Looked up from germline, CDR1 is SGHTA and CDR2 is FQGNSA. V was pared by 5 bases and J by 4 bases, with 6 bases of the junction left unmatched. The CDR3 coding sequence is TGTGCCAGCAGCACCCGACTAGCTGCAGATACGCAGTATTTT. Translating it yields CASSTRLAADTQYF.

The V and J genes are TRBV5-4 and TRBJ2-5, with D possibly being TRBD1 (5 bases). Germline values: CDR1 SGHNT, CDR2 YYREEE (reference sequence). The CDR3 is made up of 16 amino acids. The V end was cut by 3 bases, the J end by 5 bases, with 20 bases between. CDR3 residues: CASSSATQGRGETQYF. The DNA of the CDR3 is TGTGCCAGCAGCTCCGCCACCCAGGGAAGGGGCGAGACCCAGTACTTC.

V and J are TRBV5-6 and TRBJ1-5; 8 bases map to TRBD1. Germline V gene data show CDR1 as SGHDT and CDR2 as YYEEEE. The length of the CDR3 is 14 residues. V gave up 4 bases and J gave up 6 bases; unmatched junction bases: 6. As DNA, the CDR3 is TGTGCCAGCAGCCGGACAGGGCCTGGTCAGCCCCAGCATTTT. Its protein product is CASSRTGPGQPQHF.

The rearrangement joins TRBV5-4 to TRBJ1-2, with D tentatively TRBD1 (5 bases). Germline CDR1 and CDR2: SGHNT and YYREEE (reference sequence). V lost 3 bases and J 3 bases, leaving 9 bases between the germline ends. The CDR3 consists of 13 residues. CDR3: CASSSSGYYGYTF. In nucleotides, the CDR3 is TGTGCCAGCAGCTCCTCAGGGTACTATGGCTACACCTTC. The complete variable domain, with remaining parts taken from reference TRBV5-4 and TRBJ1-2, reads ETGVTQSPTHLIKTRGQQVTLRCSSQSGHNTVSWYQQALGQGPQFIFQYYREEENGRGNFPPRFSGLQFPNYSSELNVNALELDDSALYLCASSSSGYYGYTFGSGTRLTVV.

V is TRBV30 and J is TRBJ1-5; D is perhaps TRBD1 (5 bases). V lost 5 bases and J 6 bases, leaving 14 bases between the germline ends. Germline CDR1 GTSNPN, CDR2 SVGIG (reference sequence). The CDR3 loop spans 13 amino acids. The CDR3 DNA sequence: TGTGCCTGGGGTACAGGACTAGGTCAGCCCCAGCATTTT. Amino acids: CAWGTGLGQPQHF.

CDR3 coding DNA: TGTGCCAGCAGCCTCAACCCACAGGGTATCACTGAAGCTTTCTTT. It specifies CASSLNPQGITEAFF. This sequence joins TRBV7-2 and TRBJ1-1; tentative D call: TRBD1 (6 bases). From germline, CDR1 is SGHTA and CDR2 FQGNSA. CDR3 length: 15 residues. The V and J ends lost 5 bases and 4 bases respectively, with 17 bases between them.

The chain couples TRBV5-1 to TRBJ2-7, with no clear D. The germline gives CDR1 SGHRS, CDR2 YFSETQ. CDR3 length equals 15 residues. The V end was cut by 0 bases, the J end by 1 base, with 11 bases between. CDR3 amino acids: CASSLAATPSYEQYF. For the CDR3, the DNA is TGCGCCAGCAGCTTGGCCGCGACACCGTCCTACGAGCAGTACTTC.

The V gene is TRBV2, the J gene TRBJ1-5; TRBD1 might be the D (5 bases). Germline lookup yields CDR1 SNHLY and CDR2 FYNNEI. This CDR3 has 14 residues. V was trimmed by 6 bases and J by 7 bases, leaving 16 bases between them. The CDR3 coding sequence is TGTGCCAGCAGCTGGACCGGGGGAGGGCAGCCCCAGCATTTT. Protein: CASSWTGGGQPQHF. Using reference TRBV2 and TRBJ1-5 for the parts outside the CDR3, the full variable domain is EPEVTQTPSHQVTQMGQEVILRCVPISNHLYFYWYRQILGQKVEFLVSFYNNEISEKSEIFDDQFSVERPDGSNFTLKIRSTKLEDSAMYFCASSWTGGGQPQHFGDGTRLSIL.

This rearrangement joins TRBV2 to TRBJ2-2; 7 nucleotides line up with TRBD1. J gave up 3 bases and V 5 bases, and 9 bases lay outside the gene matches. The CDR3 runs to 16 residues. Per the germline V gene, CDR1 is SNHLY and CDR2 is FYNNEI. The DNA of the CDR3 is TGTGCCAGCAGTTTTACCGGGACAGCCTACACCGGGGAGCTGTTTTTT. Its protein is CASSFTGTAYTGELFF.

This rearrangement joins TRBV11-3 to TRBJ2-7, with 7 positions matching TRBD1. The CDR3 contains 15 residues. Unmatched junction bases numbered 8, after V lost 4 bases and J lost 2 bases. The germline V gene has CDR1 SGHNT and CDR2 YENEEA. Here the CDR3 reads CASSSIGQVAYEQYF. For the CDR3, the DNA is TGTGCCAGCAGCTCTATCGGACAGGTCGCCTACGAGCAGTACTTC.

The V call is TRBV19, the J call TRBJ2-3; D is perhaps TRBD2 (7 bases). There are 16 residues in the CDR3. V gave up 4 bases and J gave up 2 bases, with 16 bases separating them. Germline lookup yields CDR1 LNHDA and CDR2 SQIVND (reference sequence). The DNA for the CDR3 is TGTGCCAGTAGTAGGGAGGGACATGCCTTCACAGATACGCAGTATTTT. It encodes CASSREGHAFTDTQYF.

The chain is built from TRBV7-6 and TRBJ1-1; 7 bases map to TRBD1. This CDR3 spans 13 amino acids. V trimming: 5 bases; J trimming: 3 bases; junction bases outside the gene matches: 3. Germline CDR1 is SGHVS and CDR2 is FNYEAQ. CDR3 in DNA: TGTGCCAGCAGCCCAACAGGGGACACTGAAGCTTTCTTT. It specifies CASSPTGDTEAFF.

The CDR3 here is CASSWVGVMNTEAFF. In nucleotides, the CDR3 is TGTGCCAGCAGCTGGGTGGGCGTAATGAACACTGAAGCTTTCTTT. The rearrangement uses TRBV7-2 and TRBJ1-1; D ambiguous. The length of the CDR3 is 15 residues. Trimming stripped 4 bases from V and 0 bases from J, with 12 bases between. Germline-derived CDR1 and CDR2 are SGHTA and FQGNSA.

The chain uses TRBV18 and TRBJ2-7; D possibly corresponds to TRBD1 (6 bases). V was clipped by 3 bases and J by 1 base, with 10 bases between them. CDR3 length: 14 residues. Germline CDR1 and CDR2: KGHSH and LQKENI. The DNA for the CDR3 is TGTGCCAGCTCACCTAAGGACAGTTCCTACGAGCAGTACTTC. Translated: CASSPKDSSYEQYF.

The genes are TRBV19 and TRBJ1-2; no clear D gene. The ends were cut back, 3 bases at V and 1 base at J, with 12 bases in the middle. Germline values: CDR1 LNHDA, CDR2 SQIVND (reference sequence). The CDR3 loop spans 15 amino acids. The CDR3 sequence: CASSIQEEFNYGYTF. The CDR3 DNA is TGTGCCAGTAGTATTCAAGAGGAGTTTAACTATGGCTACACCTTC.

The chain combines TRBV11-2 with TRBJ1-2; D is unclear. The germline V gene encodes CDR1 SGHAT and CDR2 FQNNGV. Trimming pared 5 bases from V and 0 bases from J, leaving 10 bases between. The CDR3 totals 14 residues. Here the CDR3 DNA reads TGTGCCAGCAGCCCCAACAGAGCTAACTATGGCTACACCTTC. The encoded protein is CASSPNRANYGYTF.

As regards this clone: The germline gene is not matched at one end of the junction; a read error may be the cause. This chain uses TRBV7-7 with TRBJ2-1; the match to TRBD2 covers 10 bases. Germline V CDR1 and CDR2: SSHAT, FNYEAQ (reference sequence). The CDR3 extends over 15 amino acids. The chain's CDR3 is CASSEESGRANEQFF. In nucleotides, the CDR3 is TGTGCTAGCAGCGAAGAGAGCGGGAGGGCCAATGAGCAGTTCTTC.

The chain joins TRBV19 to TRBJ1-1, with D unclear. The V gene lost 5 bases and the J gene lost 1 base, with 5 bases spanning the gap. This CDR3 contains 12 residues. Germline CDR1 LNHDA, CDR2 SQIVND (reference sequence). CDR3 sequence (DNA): TGTGCCAGTAGTTTTCAGAACACTGAAGCTTTCTTT. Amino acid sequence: CASSFQNTEAFF.

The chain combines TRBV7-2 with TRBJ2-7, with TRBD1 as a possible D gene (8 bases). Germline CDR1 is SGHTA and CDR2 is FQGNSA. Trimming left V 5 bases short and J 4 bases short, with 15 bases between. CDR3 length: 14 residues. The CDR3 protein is CASSRTGGEYEQYF. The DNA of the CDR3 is TGTGCCAGCAGCCGCACAGGGGGGGAGTACGAGCAGTACTTC.

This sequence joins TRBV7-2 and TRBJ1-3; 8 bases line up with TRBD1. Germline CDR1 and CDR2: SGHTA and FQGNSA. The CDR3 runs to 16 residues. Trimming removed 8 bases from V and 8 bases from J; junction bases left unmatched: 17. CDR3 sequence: CASLQGQGANVDTIYF. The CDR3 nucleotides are TGTGCCAGCCTTCAGGGGCAGGGGGCCAACGTTGACACCATATATTTT.

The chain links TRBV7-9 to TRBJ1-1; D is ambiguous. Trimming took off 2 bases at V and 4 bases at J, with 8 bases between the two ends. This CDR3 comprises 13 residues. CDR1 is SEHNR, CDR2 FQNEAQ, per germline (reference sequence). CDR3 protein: CASSLFEVTEAFF. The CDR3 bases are TGTGCCAGCAGCTTATTCGAGGTCACTGAAGCTTTCTTT.

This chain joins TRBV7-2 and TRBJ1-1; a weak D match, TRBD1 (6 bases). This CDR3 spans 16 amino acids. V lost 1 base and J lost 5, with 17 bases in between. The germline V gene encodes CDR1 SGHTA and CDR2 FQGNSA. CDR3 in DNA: TGTGCCAGCAGCTTAGGGTCGGCCAGGGGTTGGACTGAAGCTTTCTTT. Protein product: CASSLGSARGWTEAFF.

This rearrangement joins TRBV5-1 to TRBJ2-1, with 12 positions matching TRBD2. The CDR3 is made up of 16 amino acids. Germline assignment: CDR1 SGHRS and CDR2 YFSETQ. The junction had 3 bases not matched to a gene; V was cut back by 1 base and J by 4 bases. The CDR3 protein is CASSLNGLAGYNEQFF. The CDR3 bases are TGCGCCAGCAGCTTGAACGGACTAGCGGGGTACAATGAGCAGTTCTTC.